This T cell receptor beta chain derives from a study of blood T cell repertoires in COVID-19. The method was immunoSEQ multiplex PCR; TCRdb's version includes in-frame clones alone and lacks a portion of them. The sample contains about 28,000 clones, 72% of which appear only once. The germline CDR1 and CDR2 sequences are SGDLS and YYNGEE. The CDR3 has 14 amino acids. V shed 2 bases and J 4 bases; nucleotides not matched to a gene: 6. The sequence derives from a boy aged 2 to 10 with active or convalescent COVID-19. Source material: peripheral blood. This sequence joins TRBV9 and TRBJ2-7; 7 bases line up with TRBD2. The CDR3 region is CASSVSGTWYEQYF. The CDR3 DNA reads as TGTGCCAGCAGCGTGAGCGGGACCTGGTACGAGCAGTACTTC.